This T cell receptor beta chain was obtained from a study of PD-L1 blockade in urothelial cancer. This CDR3 has 10 residues. Per germline, CDR1 SQVTM and CDR2 ANQGSEA. The ends were cut back, 4 bases at V and 11 bases at J, with 11 bases in the middle. Time point of the sample: pretreatment peripheral blood. Clones were sequenced by immunoSEQ multiplex PCR, and TCRdb holds only the in-frame ones, with some missing. The sample contains about 63,000 clones, about 86% of which appear only once. The chain combines TRBV29-1 with TRBJ1-1; D gene unclear. This specimen was PBMCs, taken around atezolizumab (anti-PD-L1) treatment. The receptor comes from a man in his 70s with urothelial cancer. The CDR3 DNA sequence: TGCAGCGTTGTCGGGGTCGACGCTTTCTTT. It is translated as CSVVGVDAFF.